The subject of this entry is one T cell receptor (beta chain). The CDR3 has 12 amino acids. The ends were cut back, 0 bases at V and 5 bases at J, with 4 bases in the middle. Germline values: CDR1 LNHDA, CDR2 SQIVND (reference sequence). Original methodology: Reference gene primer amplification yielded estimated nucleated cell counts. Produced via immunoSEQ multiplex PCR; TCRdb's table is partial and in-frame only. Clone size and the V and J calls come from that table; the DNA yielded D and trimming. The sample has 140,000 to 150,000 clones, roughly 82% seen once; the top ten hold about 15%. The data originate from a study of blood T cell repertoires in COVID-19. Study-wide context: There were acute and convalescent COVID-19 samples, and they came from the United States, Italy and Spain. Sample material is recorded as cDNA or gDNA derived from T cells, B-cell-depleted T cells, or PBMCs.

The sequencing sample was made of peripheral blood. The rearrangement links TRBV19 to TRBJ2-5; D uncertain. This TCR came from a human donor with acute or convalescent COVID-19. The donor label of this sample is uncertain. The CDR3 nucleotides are TGTGCCAGTAGTATAGATCGGGAGACCCAGTACTTC. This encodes CASSIDRETQYF.